A single T cell receptor beta chain is shown here with its context. The antigen is undetermined. Assay used: immunoSEQ multiplex PCR; TCRdb lists only in-frame clones, some missing. The sample yields about 46,000 clones, more than 85% seen once. These data belong to a study of siplizumab effects on memory and regulatory T cells. Study-level results: Naive T cells were seen as more diverse than memory cells and as major alloresponse contributors.

This CDR3 comprises 13 residues. CDR1 and CDR2 from the germline V gene are MDHEN and SYDVKM. The V and J ends lost 7 bases and 6 bases respectively, with 13 bases between them. Sequenced sample: CD8+ T cells sorted from blood. The chain joins TRBV28 to TRBJ2-1; tentatively, D is TRBD2 (6 bases). The receptor comes from a human donor in good health. In DNA, the CDR3 is TGTGCCAGCACGGAGGGGCCAGGCAATGAGCAGTTCTTC. Translated: CASTEGPGNEQFF.